Following are 16 T cell receptor beta chains from one sample sequenced in a study of patients and donors after allogeneic stem cell transplantation. TCRdb ran MiXCR on the RT-PCR reads and lists one entry per CDR3 protein. There are around 240,000 distinct CDR3 sequences in the sample; less than 15% occur only once, and approximately 10% lies in the top ten. Sequenced: blood, either unsorted or a sorted T cell fraction (not recorded which). These receptors were obtained from a human donor who was either an allogeneic HSCT recipient or a stem cell or donor lymphocyte infusion donor (not recorded which). It is not recorded whose cells these are; they may come from a transplant donor.

This chain joins TRBV5-1 and TRBJ1-1; the D gene is possibly TRBD1 (6 bases). Germline CDR1 reads SGHRS; CDR2 reads YFSETQ. The germline V and J ends were trimmed by 0 bases and 1 base, with 13 bases remaining between them. The CDR3 runs to 16 residues. CDR3 loop: CASSLEPQGGNTEAFF. DNA for the CDR3: TGCGCCAGCAGCTTGGAACCCCAAGGGGGGAACACTGAAGCTTTCTTT.

This clonotype was recorded many times. CDR3 residues: CASSSPFRGVATYEQYF. The CDR3 region has the DNA TGTGCCAGCAGTTCACCGTTCAGAGGGGTCGCCACCTACGAGCAGTACTTC. The genes are TRBV12-3 or TRBV12-4 and TRBJ2-7; D might be TRBD1 or TRBD2, each matching 5 bases. The CDR3 sequence is 17 residues long. Trimming shortened V by 4 bases and J by 2 bases, and 21 bases separated the two germline ends.

The sample holds many counts of this clonotype. The gene calls are TRBV6-1 and TRBJ1-3, with D perhaps TRBD1 (5 bases). The V and J ends lost 4 bases and 7 bases respectively, with 11 bases between them. Germline CDR1 is MNHNS and CDR2 is SASEGT. CDR3 length: 13 residues. The CDR3 loop is CASSGGIRNTIYF. CDR3 DNA sequence: TGTGCCAGCAGTGGGGGCATAAGGAACACCATATATTTT.

This clonotype appeared a few times. The chain combines TRBV4-3 with TRBJ1-2; D possibly corresponds to TRBD1 (6 bases). This CDR3 has 17 amino acids. Trimming removed 0 bases at V and 5 bases at J, with 19 bases between. CDR1 is LGHNA and CDR2 is YSLEER in the germline V gene. The CDR3 nucleotides read TGCGCCAGCAGCCAAGAAGGGGGTACAGGGAAATGGTATGGCTACACCTTC. Amino acid sequence: CASSQEGGTGKWYGYTF.

V and J are TRBV6-2 or TRBV6-3 and TRBJ1-1, with a possible D match to TRBD1 (5 bases). The CDR3 extends over 14 amino acids. Between the trimmed V and J ends, which lost 0 bases and 9 bases, there was a span of 14 bases. Germline V gene sequence: CDR1 MNHEY, CDR2 SVGEGT. This CDR3 reads CASSYSGSRVKAFF. CDR3 nucleotide sequence: TGTGCCAGCAGTTACTCGGGCAGCAGGGTTAAAGCTTTCTTT.

A note on this clonotype: One base away lies a much larger clone, so this may be a sequencing read error. This sequence joins TRBV6-1 and TRBJ1-6, with D perhaps TRBD1 (5 bases). CDR1 MNHNS and CDR2 SASEGT come from the germline V gene. V gave up 8 bases and J gave up 5 bases, with 10 bases separating them. CDR3 size: 13 residues. The CDR3 protein is CASGARDNSPLHF. For the CDR3, the DNA is TGTGCCAGCGGGGCCCGTGATAATTCACCCCTCCACTTT.

V usage is TRBV5-1 and J usage is TRBJ2-3; D call uncertain. Trimming stripped 4 bases from V and 6 bases from J, with 12 bases between. The V gene's germline CDR1 is SGHRS and CDR2 YFSETQ. This CDR3 is built from 13 residues. The chain's CDR3 is CASSTPPADTQYF. For the CDR3, the DNA is TGCGCCAGCAGCACCCCTCCTGCGGATACGCAGTATTTT.

The genes are TRBV5-1 and TRBJ2-3; TRBD1 is a possible D gene (6 bases). Germline CDR1 and CDR2: SGHRS and YFSETQ. The V gene lost 4 bases and the J gene lost 5 bases, with 14 bases spanning the gap. CDR3 length: 14 amino acids. The CDR3 spells CASSTRGSRDTQYF. The CDR3, as DNA: TGCGCCAGCAGCACCAGGGGAAGTAGAGATACGCAGTATTTT.

V and J are TRBV6-1 and TRBJ2-7, with TRBD2 matching 16 bases. The germline V gene encodes CDR1 MNHNS and CDR2 SASEGT. This CDR3 spans 19 amino acids. J was trimmed by 0 bases and V by 5 bases; bases with no gene match: 10. The CDR3 sequence is CASSPAGTSGRARSYEQYF. CDR3 coding DNA: TGTGCCAGCAGTCCCGCCGGGACTAGCGGGAGGGCTCGCTCCTACGAGCAGTACTTC.

This clonotype was counted a few times. This chain connects TRBV20-1 to TRBJ2-4, with 9 nucleotides matching TRBD1. The germline V gene encodes CDR1 DFQATT and CDR2 SNEGSKA (reference sequence). The CDR3 runs 13 residues. Unmatched junction bases numbered 1, after V lost 5 bases and J lost 2 bases. The CDR3 DNA follows: TGCAGTGCTGGACAGGGGTCCAAAAACATTCAGTACTTC. It codes for CSAGQGSKNIQYF.

There are a few counts of this clonotype. The chain joins TRBV7-6 to TRBJ2-3; either TRBD1 or TRBD2 may fit D (5 bases each). The CDR3 covers 17 residues. Germline V lookup: CDR1 SGHVS, CDR2 FNYEAQ. Trimming removed 6 bases from V and 4 bases from J, with 23 bases in between. CDR3 sequence (DNA): TGTGCCAGCAGGGCTGGGGTCGGGGCAATGAAGGCAGATACGCAGTATTTT. The encoded protein is CASRAGVGAMKADTQYF.

This clonotype came up a few times. The gene calls are TRBV5-1 and TRBJ1-3, with D perhaps TRBD1 (5 bases). The CDR3 extends over 15 amino acids. The ends were cut back, 2 bases at V and 3 bases at J, with 12 bases in the middle. Per germline, CDR1 SGHRS and CDR2 YFSETQ. CDR3 DNA: TGCGCCAGCAGCTTCGGGGCCCTTGGTGGAAACACCATATATTTT. Its protein is CASSFGALGGNTIYF.

The rearrangement joins TRBV29-1 to TRBJ1-1, with no clear D. Per germline, CDR1 SQVTM and CDR2 ANQGSEA. V was cut by 8 bases and J by 4 bases, with 11 bases left in between. The CDR3 extends over 11 amino acids. Here the CDR3 DNA reads TGCAGCAACCTACACCTCACTGAAGCTTTCTTT. As protein: CSNLHLTEAFF. Drawing the rest from reference TRBV29-1 and TRBJ1-1, the complete variable domain is SAVISQKPSRDICQRGTSLTIQCQVDSQVTMMFWYRQQPGQSLTLIATANQGSEATYESGFVIDKFPISRPNLTFSTLTVSNMSPEDSSIYLCSNLHLTEAFFGQGTRLTVV.

Ten or more counts support this clonotype. V gene TRBV20-1 combines with J gene TRBJ2-7; the match to TRBD1 covers 11 bases. The CDR3 totals 13 residues. V gave up 5 bases and J gave up 2 bases; unmatched junction bases: 2. From germline, CDR1 is DFQATT and CDR2 SNEGSKA (reference sequence). The CDR3: CSAWDRGTYEQYF. The CDR3 DNA reads as TGCAGTGCTTGGGACAGGGGGACCTACGAGCAGTACTTC.

This clonotype has more than one count but fewer than ten. The chain joins TRBV6-1 to TRBJ1-2, with a possible D match to TRBD1 (5 bases). The CDR3 length is 14 residues. The germline V and J ends were trimmed by 10 bases and 8 bases, with 23 bases remaining between them. Germline-derived CDR1 and CDR2 are MNHNS and SASEGT. CDR3 residues: CATLRDLRLGGYTF. CDR3 bases: TGTGCCACCCTACGGGACCTTAGGTTGGGGGGCTACACCTTC.

This clonotype was counted a few times. The chain has TRBV10-3 and TRBJ2-3, with TRBD1 matching over 7 bases. The CDR3 has 14 amino acids. V was clipped by 5 bases and J by 2 bases; unmatched bases: 4. Germline values: CDR1 ENHRY, CDR2 SYGVKD. The CDR3 sequence is CAISSGQPTDTQYF. The CDR3 DNA reads as TGTGCCATCAGTTCGGGACAGCCCACAGATACGCAGTATTTT.